This TCR beta chain was captured by sequencing in a study of graft-versus-host responses after intestinal transplantation. The wider study: Recipients across the board were started on anti-thymocyte globulin induction, then kept on tacrolimus and steroids for about 3 years. Whole-study findings and limits: Allografts of patients with graft-donor T cell macrochimerism showed high graft-versus-host to host-versus-graft clone ratios. Some GvH clones were seen earlier in gut or blood, suggesting intestinal origin.

The method was immunoSEQ multiplex PCR; TCRdb's version includes in-frame clones alone and lacks a portion of them. The sample lists tens of thousands of clones; around 93% were seen once. On this clone itself: What it binds is unknown.

The CDR3 length is 13 residues. The ends were cut back, 0 bases at V and 7 bases at J, with 7 bases in the middle. Per germline, CDR1 MGHRA and CDR2 YSYEKL. This TCR was recovered from a human donor who was the organ donor for an intestinal transplant. Sample: unstimulated CD8+ T cells sorted from spleen or lymph node cells, taken before transplant. The chain links TRBV4-1 to TRBJ1-5, with D possibly matching TRBD1 (5 bases). CDR3: CASSQERGQPQHF. CDR3 coding DNA: TGCGCCAGCAGCCAAGAGAGGGGACAGCCCCAGCATTTT.